The 20 T cell receptor beta chains in this list originate from one sample, sequenced in a study of blood T cell repertoires in COVID-19. TCRdb's table, derived via immunoSEQ multiplex PCR, lists solely in-frame clones and lacks some. The data hold roughly 250,000 clones, with about 91% observed a single time. Material: PBMCs or T cells enriched from blood (not recorded which). These receptors all stem from a woman aged 40 to 50 with acute COVID-19.

The chain employs TRBV25-1 and TRBJ1-2, with D perhaps matching TRBD1 (6 bases). CDR3 size: 15 residues. Trimming removed 2 bases from V and 4 bases from J, with 14 bases in between. The germline gives CDR1 MGHDK, CDR2 SYGVNS. The CDR3, as DNA: TGTGCCAGCAGTGAAAACCCGAGGGGGGGCTATGGCTACACCTTC. This sequence encodes CASSENPRGGYGYTF.

V and J are TRBV7-2 and TRBJ2-1; the D gene is possibly TRBD2 (6 bases). This CDR3 region has 16 residues. Per the germline V gene, CDR1 is SGHTA and CDR2 is FQGNSA. V lost 0 bases to trimming and J lost 5 bases, with 14 bases between them. CDR3 nucleotides: TGTGCCAGCAGCTTAGCGCTGGGGATAGCGGACAATGAGCAGTTCTTC. It yields the protein CASSLALGIADNEQFF.

The V gene is TRBV12-3 or TRBV12-4, the J gene TRBJ2-1, with D uncertain. Deletions cut 6 bases from V and 3 bases from J, with 6 bases between. CDR3 length: 12 residues. The CDR3 loop reads CASSWSYNEQFF. The CDR3 DNA sequence: TGTGCCAGCAGCTGGAGCTACAATGAGCAGTTCTTC.

The rearrangement uses TRBV7-8 and TRBJ1-2; 7 bases are a match to TRBD1. V dropped 4 bases and J dropped 7; count of bases not matched to a gene: 9. The length of the CDR3 is 14 residues. The germline CDR1 and CDR2 sequences are SGHVS and FQNEAQ. The CDR3 DNA follows: TGTGCCAGCAGCTCTACTTTTCGACAGGGTGGCTACACCTTC. Its translation: CASSSTFRQGGYTF.

The CDR3 DNA is TGTGCCAGCAGCTTGATGGTAGAACGAGAGCAGTTCTTC. It specifies CASSLMVEREQFF. The rearrangement joins TRBV7-2 to TRBJ2-1; D not resolved. Germline V gene lookup returns CDR1 SGHTA and CDR2 FQGNSA. V gave up 3 bases and J gave up 10 bases, with 13 bases separating them. The CDR3 has 13 residues. Complete variable domain (other parts from reference TRBV7-2 and TRBJ2-1): GAGVSQSPSNKVTEKGKDVELRCDPISGHTALYWYRQSLGQGLEFLIYFQGNSAPDKSGLPSDRFSAERTGGSVSTLTIQRTQQEDSAVYLCASSLMVEREQFFGPGTRLTVL.

The chain is built from TRBV27 and TRBJ1-2, with TRBD1 matching over 7 bases. The J segment lost 4 bases and the V segment lost 1 base, leaving 6 bases of the junction unmatched. Germline V lookup: CDR1 MNHEY, CDR2 SMNVEV (reference sequence). The CDR3 length is 15 residues. The CDR3 here is CASSLYSGQPYGYTF. The CDR3, as DNA: TGTGCCAGCAGTTTATACTCGGGACAGCCCTATGGCTACACCTTC.

V gene TRBV19 combines with J gene TRBJ1-2, with D maybe TRBD1 (5 bases). Germline V lookup: CDR1 LNHDA, CDR2 SQIVND (reference sequence). V lost 5 bases, J lost 5 bases, and 18 bases lay in between. The CDR3 length is 15 residues. The CDR3 region is CASSLLGGGLYGYTF. CDR3 nucleotides: TGTGCCAGTAGTCTTCTCGGCGGGGGTTTGTATGGCTACACCTTC.

The J gene is TRBJ2-1, the V gene TRBV4-1, with 12 bases aligning to TRBD2. The CDR3 runs to 16 residues. The junction had 1 base not matched to a gene; V was cut back by 2 bases and J by 2 bases. Germline V gene lookup returns CDR1 MGHRA and CDR2 YSYEKL. CDR3 coding DNA: TGCGCCAGCAGCCAACCTAGCGGGAGGGCCTACAATGAGCAGTTCTTC. Its protein product is CASSQPSGRAYNEQFF.

The J gene is TRBJ1-4, the V gene TRBV5-1; possible D gene TRBD1, 6 bases. The germline gives CDR1 SGHRS, CDR2 YFSETQ. The germline V and J ends were trimmed by 1 base and 3 bases, with 16 bases remaining between them. The CDR3 is 17 residues long. The CDR3 sequence is CASSLNLRGIANEKLFF. CDR3 nucleotides: TGCGCCAGCAGCTTGAATCTCAGGGGCATTGCTAATGAAAAACTGTTTTTT.

The rearrangement uses TRBV7-9 and TRBJ2-3, with a tentative D call TRBD1 (6 bases). Per the germline V gene, CDR1 is SEHNR and CDR2 is FQNEAQ (reference sequence). The CDR3 is made up of 16 amino acids. Trimming pared 5 bases from V and 0 bases from J, leaving 15 bases between. The CDR3: CASSPRDTLSTDTQYF. CDR3 nucleotides: TGTGCCAGCAGCCCCCGGGACACTCTTAGCACAGATACGCAGTATTTT.

The chain uses TRBV5-4 and TRBJ2-5; 16 bases agree with TRBD2. In germline, CDR1 is SGHNT, CDR2 YYREEE (reference sequence). CDR3 length: 18 residues. With V trimmed by 4 bases and J by 1 base, 7 bases remained unmatched. This CDR3 reads CASSRGTSGRGVQETQYF. CDR3 nucleotides: TGTGCCAGCAGCCGCGGGACTAGCGGGAGGGGAGTCCAAGAGACCCAGTACTTC.

Here the CDR3 DNA reads TGTGCCAGCAGCTTAACTCGGGAGGGGAGAGATGGCTACACCTTC. The encoded protein is CASSLTREGRDGYTF. V and J are TRBV7-8 and TRBJ1-2; the D gene is possibly TRBD1 (5 bases). Trimming took 2 bases from V and 6 from J, leaving 16 bases between them. The CDR3 has 15 residues. Germline V gene lookup returns CDR1 SGHVS and CDR2 FQNEAQ.

The chain has TRBV5-8 and TRBJ2-5; a possible D gene is TRBD1 (5 bases). V was clipped by 0 bases and J by 5 bases, with 8 bases between them. This CDR3 has 13 amino acids. Germline V gene sequence: CDR1 SGHTS, CDR2 YDEGEE. The CDR3 spells CASSLEGVETQYF. In DNA, the CDR3 is TGTGCCAGCAGCTTGGAAGGGGTGGAGACCCAGTACTTC.

The chain carries TRBV7-3 and TRBJ2-2; 7 nucleotides match TRBD2. Germline CDR1 reads SGHTA; CDR2 reads FQGTGA. This CDR3 region has 17 residues. After removal of 1 base from V and 3 bases from J, the junction contained 8 bases not matched to a gene. CDR3 protein: CASSLNPQRGYTGELFF. CDR3 bases: TGTGCCAGCAGCTTAAATCCCCAGCGGGGATACACCGGGGAGCTGTTTTTT.

The chain links TRBV7-2 to TRBJ2-2; a weak D match, TRBD1 (6 bases). The CDR3 consists of 14 residues. The V gene lost 5 bases and the J gene lost 3 bases, with 10 bases spanning the gap. CDR1 is SGHTA and CDR2 is FQGNSA in the germline V gene. The CDR3 DNA reads TGTGCCAGCAGCCTATACAGGGACACCGGGGAGCTGTTTTTT. It yields the protein CASSLYRDTGELFF.

V and J are TRBV27 and TRBJ2-6; D not resolved. Trimming stripped 5 bases from V and 3 bases from J, with 20 bases between. This CDR3 has 18 residues. Germline CDR1 and CDR2: MNHEY and SMNVEV (reference sequence). The CDR3 sequence: CASSTRGALTGGANVLTF. CDR3 nucleotide sequence: TGTGCCAGCAGTACCCGTGGAGCTCTTACTGGTGGGGCCAACGTCCTGACTTTC.

This rearrangement joins TRBV6-5 to TRBJ1-1; D gene unclear. Per the germline V gene, CDR1 is MNHEY and CDR2 is SVGAGI. Trimming left V 6 bases short and J 4 bases short, with 9 bases between. This CDR3 contains 12 residues. In DNA form, the CDR3 reads TGTGCCAGCAGCTCTGAGGGCACTGAAGCTTTCTTT. This translates into CASSSEGTEAFF.

The CDR3 DNA sequence: TGTGCCAGCAGCCAAGATTGGTTTAGCGGGGACACAGATACGCAGTATTTT. It is translated as CASSQDWFSGDTDTQYF. V and J are TRBV14 and TRBJ2-3, with TRBD2 matching over 8 bases. V lost 0 bases to trimming and J lost 2 bases; unmatched junction nucleotides: 7. The CDR3 is 17 residues long. CDR1 SGHDN and CDR2 FVKESK come from the germline V gene.

This sequence joins TRBV9 and TRBJ1-1, with unresolved D. V was clipped by 4 bases and J by 0 bases, with 10 bases between them. This CDR3 has 14 residues. Germline CDR1 SGDLS, CDR2 YYNGEE. CDR3 amino acids: CASSLLALNTEAFF. In DNA, the CDR3 is TGTGCCAGCAGCCTACTTGCGCTGAACACTGAAGCTTTCTTT.

This clone was recorded once. The V call is TRBV4-1, the J call TRBJ1-4, with D uncertain. Germline-derived CDR1 and CDR2 are MGHRA and YSYEKL. Trimming shortened V by 4 bases and J by 9 bases, and 27 bases separated the two germline ends. This CDR3 contains 18 residues. Written as DNA, the CDR3 is TGCGCCAGCAGCCCCGGCGGCGTGTTGGCGTACGCTGCTCAAAAACTGTTTTTT. Protein sequence: CASSPGGVLAYAAQKLFF.